These 17 T cell receptor beta chains were all obtained from the same sample, sequenced in a study of T cells expressing NK-cell markers. With the 5' RACE reads reprocessed, TCRdb shows one record per CDR3 protein and no DNA. The table lists fewer than 200,000 distinct CDR3 sequences. The sample consisted of blood T cells: a sorted CD56 or NKG2C T cell subset, CD4+ or CD8+ T cells, or bulk PBMC T cells (not recorded which). These receptors were taken from a woman aged 18 to 75 in good health.

The genes are TRBV24-1 and TRBJ2-1; TCRdb's D call, TRBD2, is unchecked because there is no DNA. The CDR3 totals 15 residues. CDR1 is KGHDR and CDR2 is SFDVKD in the germline V gene. The CDR3 is CATSDTTSGGNEQFF.

V usage is TRBV5-6 and J usage is TRBJ2-7. The CDR3 extends over 14 amino acids. Germline loops: CDR1 SGHDT, CDR2 YYEEEE. CDR3 amino acids: CASSLGTTTYEQYF.

V is TRBV7-6 and J is TRBJ2-6; the D call of TRBD2 rests on TCRdb alone, since no DNA is present to check it. The CDR3 extends over 17 amino acids. Germline CDR1 and CDR2: SGHVS and FNYEAQ. The CDR3 reads CASSQRDFSSGANVLTF. Combining the CDR3 with reference TRBV7-6 and TRBJ2-6 gives the whole variable domain GAGVSQSPRYKVTKRGQDVALRCDPISGHVSLYWYRQALGQGPEFLTYFNYEAQQDKSGLPNDRFSAERPEGSISTLTIQRTEQRDSAMYRCASSQRDFSSGANVLTFGAGSRLTVL.

The CDR3 loop reads CSAREGYPNYGYTF. The chain has TRBV20-1 and TRBJ1-2. Germline assignment: CDR1 DFQATT and CDR2 SNEGSKA (reference sequence). The CDR3 sequence is 14 residues long.

CDR3 residues: CTGGSQHYGYTF. The chain recombines TRBV20-1 with TRBJ1-2. The CDR3 extends over 12 amino acids. From germline, CDR1 is DFQATT and CDR2 SNEGSKA (reference sequence).

The chain joins TRBV7-3 to TRBJ1-6. This CDR3 spans 12 amino acids. Germline V CDR1 and CDR2: SGHTA, FQGTGA. This chain's CDR3 is CASSEYNSPLHF.

The chain uses TRBV5-1 and TRBJ1-2; TCRdb designates TRBD1, a call that cannot be tested without DNA. CDR1 and CDR2 (germline): SGHRS, YFSETQ. This CDR3 contains 15 residues. The CDR3 protein is CASKPGGWANYGYTF.

The V call is TRBV5-1, the J call TRBJ1-1; with no DNA, the TCRdb D assignment of TRBD1 cannot be verified. CDR1 and CDR2 from the germline V gene are SGHRS and YFSETQ. The CDR3 contains 16 residues. The CDR3 spells CASSPGGRTGDTEAFF.

This chain uses TRBV4-1 with TRBJ2-1. The CDR3 length is 16 residues. The germline gives CDR1 MGHRA, CDR2 YSYEKL. CDR3 in amino acids: CASSHGVNPSYNEQFF.

The rearrangement links TRBV24-1 to TRBJ2-1; TCRdb calls TRBD2, which cannot be checked without DNA. Per germline, CDR1 KGHDR and CDR2 SFDVKD. This CDR3 comprises 13 residues. The CDR3 reads CATSWTFSNEQFF.

This chain connects TRBV5-5 to TRBJ2-1. Germline assignment: CDR1 SGHKS and CDR2 YYEKEE (reference sequence). The CDR3 has 12 amino acids. CDR3 in amino acids: CASSAVNGEQFF.

The V gene is TRBV14, the J gene TRBJ2-6. This CDR3 has 14 amino acids. The germline gives CDR1 SGHDN, CDR2 FVKESK. The chain's CDR3 is CASSQLAGANVLTF.

The chain joins TRBV7-3 to TRBJ2-4; TCRdb's D call of TRBD2 is untestable without DNA. In germline, CDR1 is SGHTA, CDR2 FQGTGA. This CDR3 has 14 amino acids. The CDR3 loop reads CASSPGGAPGIQYF. The entire variable domain, with the rest obtained from reference TRBV7-3 and TRBJ2-4, is as follows: GAGVSQTPSNKVTEKGKYVELRCDPISGHTALYWYRQSLGQGPEFLIYFQGTGAADDSGLPNDRFFAVRPEGSVSTLKIQRTERGDSAVYLCASSPGGAPGIQYFGAGTRLSVL.

V gene TRBV20-1 combines with J gene TRBJ2-2; the TRBD2 assignment by TCRdb is unverifiable without DNA. The CDR3 covers 14 residues. The germline gives CDR1 DFQATT, CDR2 SNEGSKA (reference sequence). The CDR3 is CSARDAGRTGELFF.

The chain joins TRBV20-1 to TRBJ2-3; TCRdb reports TRBD2, a call that lacks DNA to check it against. CDR3 length equals 19 residues. In germline, CDR1 is DFQATT, CDR2 SNEGSKA (reference sequence). This CDR3 reads CSARDRTSGRAGGTDTQYF.

This clonotype is identified as medium-sized (0.01 to 0.1%) from frequency. The rearrangement joins TRBV12-3 or TRBV12-4 to TRBJ2-3; TCRdb's assignment of TRBD1 cannot be checked, as there is no DNA. The CDR3 is 14 amino acids. The CDR3 sequence is CASSIDRVTDTQYF.

This rearrangement joins TRBV2 to TRBJ1-3. The CDR3 is made up of 13 amino acids. CDR1 and CDR2 from the germline V gene are SNHLY and FYNNEI. CDR3 protein: CASSEQSGNTIYF.